This T cell receptor beta chain was retrieved from a study of cytomegalovirus exposure and HLA in healthy donors. Whole-study results and caveats: As a later analysis showed, several of the most significant clusters appeared to be linked to common viral pathogens. Later analysis showed most CMV-associated TCR beta chains appearing HLA-restricted. Among TCR beta chains, those listed as cytomegalovirus-associated numbered some 160.

CDR1 and CDR2 from the germline V gene are DFQATT and SNEGSKA (reference sequence). V dropped 6 bases and J dropped 6 bases, with 8 bases sitting between them. The CDR3 runs to 11 residues. Concerning this clone: Its target is unknown.

The PCR employed 60 Vbeta primers together with 13 Jbeta primers. Sequencing was performed with immunoSEQ multiplex PCR; in TCRdb, only in-frame clones are kept and a portion is missing. The sample has approximately 220,000 clones; about four fifths are singletons. Sequenced material: PBMCs. This receptor was identified in a man between 25 and 39 years old in good health and CMV-seronegative. The chain couples TRBV20-1 to TRBJ2-2; unclear D gene. The CDR3 nucleotides read TGCAGTGCCCCCCGCGCCGGGGAGCTGTTTTTT. Translation: CSAPRAGELFF.